This is a list of T cell receptor beta chains from one sample in a study of blood T cell repertoires in COVID-19. Some clones are missing from TCRdb's copy, which holds only in-frame ones; the method was immunoSEQ multiplex PCR. The data contain tens of thousands of clones, around 83% of them singletons. What was sequenced was peripheral blood. The receptors originated from a woman at least 80 years old in a cohort sampled during active or convalescent COVID-19. CDR3s include the opening cysteine and the closing phenylalanine or tryptophan. The D gene is left open where the match is weak. The size of a clone is reported for some rows only, either as once, few or many, or as a class for expanded clones.

D	size	V	J	length	DNA	CDR3
NA	NA	TRBV24-1	TRBJ1-2	17	TGTGCCACCAGTGATTCCTCCGGACAGCGAGTTAACTATGGCTACACCTTC	CATSDSSGQRVNYGYTF
TRBD2	NA	TRBV5-8	TRBJ2-3	16	TGTGCCAGCAGTTTCGGACTAGCGGGAGGGGTAGATACGCAGTATTTT	CASSFGLAGGVDTQYF
NA	once	TRBV11-2	TRBJ1-6	14	TGTGCCAGCAGCCTCGGGACACTGAATTCACCCCTCCACTTT	CASSLGTLNSPLHF
NA	few	TRBV7-7	TRBJ2-5	15	TGTGCTAGCAGCCGAGCGGACAGTCGGCAAGAGACCCAGTACTTC	CASSRADSRQETQYF
NA	few	TRBV14	TRBJ2-7	11	TGTGCCAGCAGCCAATACTACGAGCAGTACTTC	CASSQYYEQYF
NA	NA	TRBV11-2	TRBJ1-2	14	TGTGCCAGCAGCCTCCAACAGGGAAGCGGTGGCTACACCTTC	CASSLQQGSGGYTF
NA	NA	TRBV24-1	TRBJ2-6	15	TGTGCCACCAGTGACACAGGGACTGGGGCCAACGTCCTGACTTTC	CATSDTGTGANVLTF
TRBD2	NA	TRBV27	TRBJ2-2	15	TGTGCCAGCAGTTTGGGGGGGTTGGTCACCGGGGAGCTGTTTTTT	CASSLGGLVTGELFF
NA	NA	TRBV9	TRBJ1-1	15	TGTGCCAGCAGCGTAAACGGGGGGGCGAACACTGAAGCTTTCTTT	CASSVNGGANTEAFF
TRBD2	NA	TRBV2	TRBJ2-1	15	TGTGCCAGCAGTGAACTACTAGCGGGAGGGGGTGAGCAGTTCTTC	CASSELLAGGGEQFF
NA	NA	TRBV5-1	TRBJ2-1	15	TGCGCCAGCAGCTTGCGACAGGCCCGTTACAATGAGCAGTTCTTC	CASSLRQARYNEQFF